Detailed here is one T cell receptor (beta chain). This specimen comes from a study of blood T cell repertoires in COVID-19. The V and J ends lost 6 bases and 6 bases respectively, with 12 bases between them. Germline V gene lookup returns CDR1 PRHDT and CDR2 FYEKMQ (reference sequence). This CDR3 spans 13 amino acids. As processed by the authors: Reference gene primer amplification in the assay estimated nucleated cell counts. The data were produced by immunoSEQ multiplex PCR, yet TCRdb's version contains in-frame clones alone and is incomplete. Clonal size and the V and J genes are those of that table, whereas D and trimming came from the DNA. The sample holds just over 250,000 clones, approximately 89% seen once.

The chain employs TRBV13 and TRBJ2-1; TRBD2 is a possible D gene (5 bases). The origin of this receptor is a man in his forties or fifties who had recovered from COVID-19. The sequenced sample was peripheral blood. The CDR3 region has the DNA TGTGCCAGCAGTAGAGAGGAGGTCAATGAGCAGTTCTTC. Translated, it gives CASSREEVNEQFF.